This T cell receptor beta chain comes out of a study of blood T cell repertoires in COVID-19. Turning to the study itself: Samples taken during acute and convalescent COVID-19 were collected in the United States, Italy and Spain. PBMCs, B-cell-depleted T cells, or T cells were the source of the cDNA or gDNA that made up the material.

Source study methods: The authors estimated nucleated cell counts from reference gene primer amplification. TCRdb's copy holds only in-frame clones and misses some; the assay was immunoSEQ multiplex PCR. V, J and clone size reflect that table, while D and trimming were determined from the DNA. The data contain about 210,000 clones, roughly nine tenths of them singletons. V shed 0 bases and J 6 bases; nucleotides not matched to a gene: 7. Germline V gene lookup returns CDR1 MNHNS and CDR2 SASEGT. The CDR3 runs 15 residues. A few counts support this clone. This TCR came from a man aged 70-80 years with acute or convalescent COVID-19. The rearrangement uses TRBV6-1 and TRBJ2-5; 7 nucleotides align to TRBD1. Specimen: peripheral blood. As DNA, the CDR3 is TGTGCCAGCAGTGAAGCGCGCAGCAGGGGGAAGACCCAGTACTTC. Translation gives CASSEARSRGKTQYF.